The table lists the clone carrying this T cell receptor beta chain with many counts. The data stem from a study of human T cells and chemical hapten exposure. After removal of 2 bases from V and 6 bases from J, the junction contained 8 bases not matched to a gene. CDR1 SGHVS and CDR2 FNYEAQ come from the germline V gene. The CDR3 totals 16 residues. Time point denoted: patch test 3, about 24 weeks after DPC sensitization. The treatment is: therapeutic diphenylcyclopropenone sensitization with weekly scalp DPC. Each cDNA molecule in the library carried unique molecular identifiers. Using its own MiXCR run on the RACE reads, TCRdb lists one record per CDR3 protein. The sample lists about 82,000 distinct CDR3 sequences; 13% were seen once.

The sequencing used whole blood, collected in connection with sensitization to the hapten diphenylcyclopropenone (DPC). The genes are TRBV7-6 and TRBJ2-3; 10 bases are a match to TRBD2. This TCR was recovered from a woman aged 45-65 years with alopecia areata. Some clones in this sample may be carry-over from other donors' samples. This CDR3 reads CASSLISGRAGDTQYF. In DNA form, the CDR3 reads TGTGCCAGCAGCTTAATAAGCGGGAGGGCCGGGGATACGCAGTATTTT.